The rows below give T cell receptor beta chains drawn from one sample of a study of human T cells and chemical hapten exposure. TCRdb independently ran MiXCR on the RACE reads; one entry per CDR3 protein. The table records 130,000 or so distinct CDR3 sequences, about 9.4% of them present only once. Sequencing was done on a sample of whole blood. Receptor source: a male donor in good health. Some clones in this sample may be carry-over from other donors' samples. Both conserved end residues are part of each CDR3. A D gene is named only where the DNA matches it firmly. A clone size is listed for some rows: how often the clone was seen (once, few, many), or a class if it is expanded.

clone size	V gene	D gene	J gene	CDR3 DNA	CDR3 protein
-	TRBV5-1	TRBD1	TRBJ2-7	TGCGCCAGCAGCTTACCACAGGGGCGAATTACCTACGAGCAGTACTTC	CASSLPQGRITYEQYF
many	TRBV10-3	-	TRBJ2-3	TGTGCCATCAGTGAGTCGGGGGACAAAACAGATACGCAGTATTTT	CAISESGDKTDTQYF
-	TRBV6-2/TRBV6-3	-	TRBJ1-5	TGTGCCAGCAGCATTGGGGCTAGCAATCAGCCCCAGCATTTT	CASSIGASNQPQHF
many	TRBV6-2/TRBV6-3	TRBD2	TRBJ2-2	TGTGCCAGCAGTTACCTAGCGGGGAAGAACACCGGGGAGCTGTTTTTT	CASSYLAGKNTGELFF
few	TRBV11-2	TRBD1	TRBJ2-7	TGTGCCAGCAGCTTAAGGACAGGGAACGAGCAGTACTTC	CASSLRTGNEQYF
many	TRBV7-9	-	TRBJ1-6	TGTGCCAGCAGCTCCGATAATTCACCCCTCCACTTT	CASSSDNSPLHF
few	TRBV12-3/TRBV12-4	-	TRBJ1-4	TGTGCCAGCAGTTTTCGGCAACTAGATGAAAAACTGTTTTTT	CASSFRQLDEKLFF
few	TRBV23-1	TRBD2	TRBJ2-7	TGCGCCAGCAGTCAATCCTATAATTGGGGGGGACGCCAATCCTACGAGCAGTACTTC	CASSQSYNWGGRQSYEQYF
many	TRBV14	-	TRBJ1-1	TGTGCCAGCAGCCAAGATCGTCGGGAAAAAACGACTAACACTGAAGCTTTCTTT	CASSQDRREKTTNTEAFF
many	TRBV20-1	-	TRBJ1-1	TGCAGTGCTATTCCGTCTGTCGGTCTGTCAGCCAGGGCAGCTGAAGCTTTCTTT	CSAIPSVGLSARAAEAFF
-	TRBV10-2	TRBD1	TRBJ2-5	TGCGCCAGCAGTGAGGGGGGACAGGGGGCATCAGAGACCCAGTACTTC	CASSEGGQGASETQYF
-	TRBV6-5	-	TRBJ1-1	TGTGCCAGCAGTTACTCAAGAGGGGGGACTGAAGCTTTCTTT	CASSYSRGGTEAFF
-	TRBV4-1	TRBD1	TRBJ2-1	TGCGCCAGCAGCCAAGCCCAGGGGGCGAATGAGCAGTTCTTC	CASSQAQGANEQFF
-	TRBV7-2	-	TRBJ1-1	TGTGCCAGCAGCCCCGCCGCGTCGGGTGAAGCTTTCTTT	CASSPAASGEAFF
-	TRBV3-1	-	TRBJ1-5	TGTGCCAGCAGCCAAGATCCGACGGAGCATCAGCCCCAGCATTTT	CASSQDPTEHQPQHF
many	TRBV3-1	-	TRBJ2-1	TGTGCCAGCAGTTCCCCAGCGTCGAGCTCCTACAATGAGCAGTTCTTC	CASSSPASSSYNEQFF
few	TRBV10-1	-	TRBJ1-6	TGCGCCAGCAGTGAGGGACAGCGAAATTCACCCCTCCACTTT	CASSEGQRNSPLHF
many	TRBV6-4	-	TRBJ2-2	TGTGCCAGCAGCAGAGACATGGCGAACACCGGGGAGCTGTTTTTT	CASSRDMANTGELFF
-	TRBV7-9	-	TRBJ2-2	TGTGCCAGCGGAAAGCATGGGGTCCTTGACACCGGGGAGCTGTTTTTT	CASGKHGVLDTGELFF
few	TRBV18	TRBD1	TRBJ1-1	TGTGCCAGCTCACCTATAGGACAGGGAATCACTGAAGCTTTCTTT	CASSPIGQGITEAFF
few	TRBV27	TRBD1	TRBJ2-7	TGTGCCAGTGGACAGGGGGTAACCTACGAGCAGTACTTC	CASGQGVTYEQYF
few	TRBV6-2/TRBV6-3	-	TRBJ1-5	TGTGCCAGCAGTCTACAGGGTACCAATCAGCCCCAGCATTTT	CASSLQGTNQPQHF
many	TRBV12-3/TRBV12-4	TRBD1	TRBJ1-1	TGTGCCAGCAGTCTGACAGGGATAAAGACGAACACTGAAGCTTTCTTT	CASSLTGIKTNTEAFF
-	TRBV4-2	-	TRBJ1-6	TGTGCCAGCAGCCAAGCTAATTCACCCCTCCACTTT	CASSQANSPLHF
many	TRBV4-1	TRBD2	TRBJ2-2	TGCGCCAGCAGCCCACGGACTAGCGGGAACACCGGGGAGCTGTTTTTT	CASSPRTSGNTGELFF
many	TRBV6-1	-	TRBJ2-7	TGTGCCAGCAGTGAAGAAGGGGGGGCGAGCTACGAGCAGTACTTC	CASSEEGGASYEQYF
many	TRBV7-8	TRBD2	TRBJ2-1	TGTGCCAGCAGCTTAGGGACTAGCGGGCGACATAATGAGCAGTTCTTC	CASSLGTSGRHNEQFF
-	TRBV27	TRBD1	TRBJ1-4	TGTGCCAGCAGTGTCTACAGGGGGCAAGGCGAAAAACTGTTTTTT	CASSVYRGQGEKLFF
many	TRBV10-2	-	TRBJ1-1	TGCGCCAGCAGTGATCGGGGGAACACTGAAGCTTTCTTT	CASSDRGNTEAFF
-	TRBV12-3/TRBV12-4	TRBD1	TRBJ1-3	TGTGCCAGCAGTTTAGCAGGACAGGGTCGAAACACCATATATTTT	CASSLAGQGRNTIYF
many	TRBV7-2	-	TRBJ2-3	TGTGCCAGCAGCCCCGGGACTAGCACAGATACGCAGTATTTT	CASSPGTSTDTQYF
many	TRBV29-1	-	TRBJ1-1	TGCAGCGTCGCCCACTTCGCAGACACTGAAGCTTTCTTT	CSVAHFADTEAFF
many	TRBV9	-	TRBJ2-7	TGTGCCAGCAGCGTGGGGTCGGGTAGCGGTTACGAGCAGTACTTC	CASSVGSGSGYEQYF
few	TRBV21-1	-	TRBJ2-7	TGTGCCAGCAGCAACCGGGACAGGGTCTACGAGCAGTACTTC	CASSNRDRVYEQYF
many	TRBV5-1	-	TRBJ1-1	TGCGCCAGCAGCTTGGCCCCAGAGAACACTGAAGCTTTCTTT	CASSLAPENTEAFF
-	TRBV6-1	-	TRBJ1-3	TGTGCCAGCAGTGAAGGGGGTTCTGGAAACACCATATATTTT	CASSEGGSGNTIYF
few	TRBV6-1	-	TRBJ1-5	TGTGCCAGCAGTCATACAACAGGGTCGAGCAATCAGCCCCAGCATTTT	CASSHTTGSSNQPQHF
many	TRBV29-1	-	TRBJ2-5	TGCAGCGCCGCCGATCAGGGGGGCCAAGAGACCCAGTACTTC	CSAADQGGQETQYF
many	TRBV7-2	-	TRBJ2-7	TGTGCCAGCAGCCCGACCTATGCCCTATACGAGCAGTACTTC	CASSPTYALYEQYF
many	TRBV12-3/TRBV12-4	-	TRBJ2-7	TGTGCCAGCACCCCCGGTGGTGGCAGATCCTACGAGCAGTACTTC	CASTPGGGRSYEQYF